This note documents a single T cell receptor beta chain sequence. Its cognate antigen is unknown. This sample stems from a study of cytomegalovirus exposure and HLA in healthy donors. Study findings and constraints: Whilst most TCR sequences proved rare, a subset of public TCRs occurred across many donors.

The CDR3 runs 15 residues. V lost 1 base and J lost 7, with 13 bases in between. The germline V gene encodes CDR1 LNHNV and CDR2 YYDKDF (reference sequence). The table came from immunoSEQ multiplex PCR; TCRdb's copy has only in-frame clones and leaves some out. Altogether about 200,000 clones are present, about 81% being singletons, with the ten largest covering 0.95% to 1.5%. This TCR was sampled from a woman in her 30s in good health and CMV-seronegative. Sequenced sample: PBMCs. This chain joins TRBV15 and TRBJ1-4; the D is unclear. CDR3 in DNA: TGTGCCACCAGCAGAGGTGGGCTGGTAGTTGAAAAACTGTTTTTT. As protein: CATSRGGLVVEKLFF.